The clone carrying this TCR beta chain showed up just a few times. Its antigen is unknown. The data originate from a study of T cell repertoires in cytomegalovirus infection. TCRdb recomputed calls from the reads with MiXCR, one row per CDR3 protein. The table has roughly 920,000 distinct CDR3 sequences, 25% to 40% seen once. The trim removed 6 bases at V and 9 bases at J, leaving 11 bases unmatched. The CDR3 sequence is 14 residues long. Germline-derived CDR1 and CDR2 are DFQATT and SNEGSKA (reference sequence). This TCR derives from a human donor in good health (CMV status not recorded). Some clones in this sample may be carry-over from other donors' samples. The sequencing here drew on cultured CD8+ T cells from PBMCs, taken from culture after CMV antigen stimulation. J is TRBJ1-6 and V is TRBV20-1; 7 bases line up with TRBD1. The CDR3 here is CSATPGGFGSPLHF. In nucleotides, the CDR3 is TGCAGTGCGACCCCAGGGGGGTTTGGTTCACCCCTCCACTTT.